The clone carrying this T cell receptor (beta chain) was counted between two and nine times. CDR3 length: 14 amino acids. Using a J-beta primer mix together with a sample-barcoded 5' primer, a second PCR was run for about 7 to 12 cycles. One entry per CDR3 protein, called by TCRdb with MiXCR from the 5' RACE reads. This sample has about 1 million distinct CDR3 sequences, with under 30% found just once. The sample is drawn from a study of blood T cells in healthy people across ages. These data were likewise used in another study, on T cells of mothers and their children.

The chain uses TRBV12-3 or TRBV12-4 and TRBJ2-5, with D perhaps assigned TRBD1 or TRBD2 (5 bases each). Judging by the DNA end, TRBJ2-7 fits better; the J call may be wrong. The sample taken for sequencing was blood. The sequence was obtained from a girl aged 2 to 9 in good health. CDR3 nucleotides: TGTGCCAGCAGTCCCGCCTATGGGGGTTACGAGCAGTACTTC. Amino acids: CASSPAYGGYEQYF.